The subject of this entry is one T cell receptor beta chain. Produced via immunoSEQ multiplex PCR; TCRdb's table is partial and in-frame only. The data contain roughly 170,000 clones, 85% to 95% of them singletons. These data originate in a study of T cell responses to AZD1222 COVID-19 vaccine. This CDR3 has 15 amino acids. CDR1 SGHTS and CDR2 YDEGEE come from the germline V gene. The V and J ends lost 4 bases and 4 bases, in that order; junction bases with no gene match: 9. This specimen consisted of peripheral blood, obtained on day 0 of AZD1222 vaccination. The clonotype originates from an adult in good health. The chain carries TRBV5-8 and TRBJ1-1; 8 bases line up with TRBD1. The CDR3 DNA reads as TGTGCCAGCAGCGGTGGACAGGGTATAGGCACTGAAGCTTTCTTT. Translation: CASSGGQGIGTEAFF.